These 5 T cell receptor beta chains were all obtained from the same sample, sequenced in a study of T cell changes during pregnancy in multiple sclerosis. TCRdb's copy holds only in-frame clones and misses some; the assay was immunoSEQ multiplex PCR. The data hold 60,000 to 75,000 clones, with roughly 91% observed a single time. The sample in question was peripheral blood, obtained before pregnancy. These receptors all come from a female donor with multiple sclerosis, enrolled in a pregnancy study.

The V and J genes are TRBV7-8 and TRBJ2-1; 12 bases fit TRBD2. The CDR3 consists of 21 residues. J gave up 0 bases and V 4 bases, and 16 bases lay outside the gene matches. The V gene's germline CDR1 is SGHVS and CDR2 FQNEAQ. This chain's CDR3 is CASSSRTKTSGGPTSYNEQFF. Here the CDR3 DNA reads TGTGCCAGCAGCTCGAGGACTAAGACTAGCGGGGGTCCGACCTCCTACAATGAGCAGTTCTTC.

This chain links TRBV9 with TRBJ2-2; TRBD1 matches at 9 bases. V was pared by 2 bases and J by 7 bases, with 6 bases of the junction left unmatched. The length of the CDR3 is 15 residues. Germline CDR1 reads SGDLS; CDR2 reads YYNGEE. CDR3 region: CASSVGQGIGGELFF. For the CDR3, the DNA is TGTGCCAGCAGCGTCGGACAGGGGATTGGCGGGGAGCTGTTTTTT.

This clone was counted between two and nine times. The rearrangement uses TRBV9 and TRBJ1-1; D might be TRBD1 (5 bases). The CDR3 contains 15 residues. Trimming shortened V by 1 base and J by 5 bases, and 15 bases separated the two germline ends. The germline CDR1 and CDR2 sequences are SGDLS and YYNGEE. This chain's CDR3 is CASSVLGQGGTEAFF. The CDR3 DNA reads TGTGCCAGCAGCGTACTCGGGCAGGGAGGAACTGAAGCTTTCTTT. The entire variable domain, with the rest obtained from reference TRBV9 and TRBJ1-1, is as follows: DSGVTQTPKHLITATGQRVTLRCSPRSGDLSVYWYQQSLDQGLQFLIQYYNGEERAKGNILERFSAQQFPDLHSELNLSSLELGDSALYFCASSVLGQGGTEAFFGQGTRLTVV.

V is TRBV2 and J is TRBJ2-2, with D possibly matching TRBD2 (5 bases). Looked up from germline, CDR1 is SNHLY and CDR2 is FYNNEI. Trimming took off 6 bases at V and 4 bases at J, with 12 bases between the two ends. CDR3 size: 14 residues. The CDR3 loop is CASSAEGATGELFF. As DNA, the CDR3 is TGTGCCAGCAGCGCCGAGGGTGCCACCGGGGAGCTGTTTTTT.

This chain links TRBV7-6 with TRBJ1-6, with 9 nucleotides matching TRBD1. The CDR3 totals 14 residues. Germline CDR1 and CDR2: SGHVS and FNYEAQ. V gave up 9 bases and J gave up 9 bases; unmatched junction bases: 9. CDR3 nucleotides: TGTGCCAGTTCCCAGACAGGGGGTAGTTCACCCCTCCACTTT. It codes for CASSQTGGSSPLHF. Drawing the rest from reference TRBV7-6 and TRBJ1-6, the complete variable domain is GAGVSQSPRYKVTKRGQDVALRCDPISGHVSLYWYRQALGQGPEFLTYFNYEAQQDKSGLPNDRFSAERPEGSISTLTIQRTEQRDSAMYRCASSQTGGSSPLHFGNGTRLTVT.